This T cell receptor (beta chain) emerged from a study of post-analysis software for immune sequencing data. Study outcomes and limitations: Pronounced co-clustering by F measure was evident among identically batched samples. A few TRBV segments, TRBV5-6, TRBV5-1 and TRBV20-1 among them, were found more frequent in patients than controls. Multiple sclerosis was associated with a significant reduction in normalized Chao1 diversity relative to controls.

The library was made from cDNA and included unique molecular identifiers. With about 0.9 to 11 million T cells as the source, a few hundred thousand cDNA molecules resulted. TCRdb re-derived calls from the PCR reads in MiXCR, one entry per CDR3 protein. This sample has over 700,000 distinct CDR3 sequences, with just under 30% found just once. Comment on this clonotype: Antigen: not known.

V was clipped by 0 bases and J by 1 base, with 15 bases between them. Germline-derived CDR1 and CDR2 are WNHNN and SYGVQD (reference sequence). The CDR3 covers 17 residues. Material: blood. The chain joins TRBV10-1 to TRBJ2-5, with unresolved D. This clonotype was obtained from a girl aged 10-17 years with multiple sclerosis. The DNA for the CDR3 is TGCGCCAGCAGTGAGTCGACCGGCGTAGAGGCCCAAGAGACCCAGTACTTC. This translates into CASSESTGVEAQETQYF.